These T cell receptor beta chains were read from a single sample in a study of regulatory T cells in long-lasting Graves disease. TCRdb re-analysed the multiplex PCR reads in MiXCR, keeping a single row per CDR3 protein. The sample shows around 400,000 distinct CDR3 sequences, less than 20% of them seen only once. Specimen: peripheral blood mononuclear cells (PBMCs), collected at new diagnosis, from a patient treated with antithyroid drugs. Receptors were obtained from a female donor with Graves disease. Each CDR3 is given with its conserved first and last residue.

j_gene: TRBJ1-5
v_gene: TRBV12-5
CDR3aa: CASGPGDQPQRF

j_gene: TRBJ1-2
v_gene: TRBV29-1
CDR3aa: CSVEGRAESYGYTF

j_gene: TRBJ2-2
v_gene: TRBV5-1
CDR3aa: CASSQEFGLNTGELFF

j_gene: TRBJ2-5
v_gene: TRBV27
CDR3aa: CASSLGGPETQYF

j_gene: TRBJ2-5
v_gene: TRBV7-9
CDR3aa: CASSSRTGSAETQYF

j_gene: TRBJ1-1
v_gene: TRBV27
CDR3aa: CASSFLGRLNTEAFF

j_gene: TRBJ1-2
v_gene: TRBV4-3
CDR3aa: CASSPQVGSNYGYTF

j_gene: TRBJ1-6
v_gene: TRBV14
CDR3aa: CASSQSSAVVYNSPLHF

j_gene: TRBJ1-2
v_gene: TRBV7-9
CDR3aa: CASSLRTGGNYGYTF

j_gene: TRBJ1-4
v_gene: TRBV10-3
CDR3aa: CAIGTSATNEKLFF

j_gene: TRBJ2-3
v_gene: TRBV5-1
CDR3aa: CASSQLLAADTDTQYF

j_gene: TRBJ1-1
v_gene: TRBV6-1
CDR3aa: CASSTIRTLLNTEAFF

j_gene: TRBJ2-6
v_gene: TRBV20-1
CDR3aa: CSAEGGTDSGANVLTF

j_gene: TRBJ2-1
v_gene: TRBV2
CDR3aa: CASGGYNEQFF

j_gene: TRBJ1-1
v_gene: TRBV19
CDR3aa: CASSPGLTTDAFF

j_gene: TRBJ1-2
v_gene: TRBV19
CDR3aa: CASGFGIGYGYTF

j_gene: TRBJ2-1
v_gene: TRBV6-2/TRBV6-3
CDR3aa: CASSSPPAGSSRFF

j_gene: TRBJ2-7
v_gene: TRBV2
CDR3aa: CASSVGHRDRVYEQYF

j_gene: TRBJ2-5
v_gene: TRBV6-1
CDR3aa: CASTSGLLEKETQYF

j_gene: TRBJ2-7
v_gene: TRBV28
CDR3aa: CASSFLSGQISYEQYF

j_gene: TRBJ1-2
v_gene: TRBV6-1
CDR3aa: CASRLHGKNYGYTF

j_gene: TRBJ2-7
v_gene: TRBV28
CDR3aa: CASSHLDSYEQYF

j_gene: TRBJ2-1
v_gene: TRBV19
CDR3aa: CASSTWTGHEQFF

j_gene: TRBJ2-3
v_gene: TRBV10-1
CDR3aa: CASSDRIDTQYF

j_gene: TRBJ1-2
v_gene: TRBV4-1
CDR3aa: CASSHFISGEGDGYTF

j_gene: TRBJ1-4
v_gene: TRBV4-3
CDR3aa: CASSRDGGQGGEKLFF

j_gene: TRBJ1-2
v_gene: TRBV12-5
CDR3aa: CASGLAGPRSGYTF

j_gene: TRBJ1-2
v_gene: TRBV6-1
CDR3aa: CASRLTGALYGYTF

j_gene: TRBJ1-3
v_gene: TRBV30
CDR3aa: CAWSPGRRSSGNTIYF

j_gene: TRBJ1-2
v_gene: TRBV10-2
CDR3aa: CASIPAGFTYGYTF

j_gene: TRBJ1-5
v_gene: TRBV6-2/TRBV6-3
CDR3aa: CASRGTARGQPQHF

j_gene: TRBJ2-7
v_gene: TRBV6-1
CDR3aa: CASTVGASSYEQYF

j_gene: TRBJ2-1
v_gene: TRBV12-3/TRBV12-4
CDR3aa: CASSRQGQGNEQFF

j_gene: TRBJ2-1
v_gene: TRBV5-5
CDR3aa: CASSTSGQSSYNEQFF

j_gene: TRBJ1-1
v_gene: TRBV5-1
CDR3aa: CASSFLDRANTEAFF

j_gene: TRBJ2-5
v_gene: TRBV12-3/TRBV12-4
CDR3aa: CASRRGGWETQYF

j_gene: TRBJ2-3
v_gene: TRBV9
CDR3aa: CASSVANAGGNTDTQYF